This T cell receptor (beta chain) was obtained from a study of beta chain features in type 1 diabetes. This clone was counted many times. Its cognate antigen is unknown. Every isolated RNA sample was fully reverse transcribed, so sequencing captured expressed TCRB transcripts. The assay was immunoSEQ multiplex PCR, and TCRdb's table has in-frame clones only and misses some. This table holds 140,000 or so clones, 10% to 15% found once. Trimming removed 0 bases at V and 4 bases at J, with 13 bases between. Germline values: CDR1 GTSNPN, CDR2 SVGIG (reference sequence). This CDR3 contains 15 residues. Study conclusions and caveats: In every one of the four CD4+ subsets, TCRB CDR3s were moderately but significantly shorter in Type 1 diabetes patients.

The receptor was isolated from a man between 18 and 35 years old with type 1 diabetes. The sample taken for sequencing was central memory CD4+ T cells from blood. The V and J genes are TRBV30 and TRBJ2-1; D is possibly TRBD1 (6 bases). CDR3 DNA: TGTGCCTGGAGTGTAAAGGGGGATCAATACAATGAGCAGTTCTTC. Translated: CAWSVKGDQYNEQFF.